These T cell receptor beta chains were read from a single sample in a study of beta chain features in type 1 diabetes. Data came from immunoSEQ multiplex PCR; TCRdb stores just in-frame clones and leaves some out. The sample has hundreds of thousands of clones; 14% are singletons. Material: naive CD4+ T cells from blood. The receptor set was obtained from a young man with type 1 diabetes. The CDR3 runs from the conserved cysteine through the conserved F or W. D genes are given only for firm matches. Clone size is stated in some rows and not others, as once, few, many or a class when expanded.

j_call: TRBJ1-5; clone_size: -; v_call: TRBV29-1; d_call: TRBD1; cdr3_aa: CSVESDRGGPQHF; cdr3_nt: TGCAGCGTCGAAAGCGACAGGGGGGGGCCCCAGCATTTT
j_call: TRBJ2-2; clone_size: -; v_call: TRBV4-2; d_call: TRBD2; cdr3_aa: CASSRSLAGDIGELFF; cdr3_nt: TGTGCCAGCAGCCGCTCCCTAGCGGGAGATATCGGGGAGCTGTTTTTT
j_call: TRBJ1-4; clone_size: -; v_call: TRBV7-9; d_call: -; cdr3_aa: CASSLLIQASTNEKLFF; cdr3_nt: TGTGCCAGCAGCTTATTGATTCAGGCGTCAACTAATGAAAAACTGTTTTTT
j_call: TRBJ1-5; clone_size: few; v_call: TRBV7-2; d_call: -; cdr3_aa: CASSLGSGGNQPQHF; cdr3_nt: TGTGCCAGCAGCTTAGGTTCGGGTGGCAATCAGCCCCAGCATTTT
j_call: TRBJ2-2; clone_size: few; v_call: TRBV18; d_call: -; cdr3_aa: CASSRQNTGELFF; cdr3_nt: TGTGCCAGCTCTCGACAGAACACCGGGGAGCTGTTTTTT
j_call: TRBJ2-2; clone_size: few; v_call: TRBV5-1; d_call: TRBD2; cdr3_aa: CASSLVAGGPTGELFF; cdr3_nt: TGCGCCAGCAGCCTCGTAGCGGGAGGGCCCACCGGGGAGCTGTTTTTT
j_call: TRBJ2-1; clone_size: -; v_call: TRBV6-6; d_call: TRBD1; cdr3_aa: CASSYTGQGAYNEQFF; cdr3_nt: TGTGCCAGCAGTTATACGGGACAGGGAGCCTACAATGAGCAGTTCTTC
j_call: TRBJ2-1; clone_size: -; v_call: TRBV7-8; d_call: -; cdr3_aa: CASSLGRLVQNEQFF; cdr3_nt: TGTGCCAGCAGCTTAGGAAGGCTAGTTCAGAATGAGCAGTTCTTC
j_call: TRBJ2-7; clone_size: few; v_call: TRBV28; d_call: TRBD1; cdr3_aa: CASSPSGQGVNEQYF; cdr3_nt: TGTGCCAGCAGCCCGTCGGGACAGGGGGTTAACGAGCAGTACTTC
j_call: TRBJ2-5; clone_size: -; v_call: TRBV2; d_call: -; cdr3_aa: CASKGGGQETQYF; cdr3_nt: TGTGCCAGCAAAGGTGGCGGACAAGAGACCCAGTACTTC
j_call: TRBJ1-1; clone_size: few; v_call: TRBV6-5; d_call: -; cdr3_aa: CASSTPAARAFF; cdr3_nt: TGTGCCAGCAGTACCCCGGCGGCGCGAGCTTTCTTT
j_call: TRBJ1-1; clone_size: -; v_call: TRBV18; d_call: TRBD1; cdr3_aa: CASSPMKVGGFEAFF; cdr3_nt: TGTGCCAGCTCACCAATGAAGGTAGGGGGCTTTGAAGCTTTCTTT
j_call: TRBJ2-1; clone_size: -; v_call: TRBV9; d_call: TRBD2; cdr3_aa: CASSVDGLAGGIRIF; cdr3_nt: TGTGCCAGCAGCGTAGACGGACTAGCGGGAGGGATCAGGATCTTC
j_call: TRBJ2-1; clone_size: -; v_call: TRBV7-3; d_call: -; cdr3_aa: CASSLAYYSYNEQFF; cdr3_nt: TGTGCCAGCAGCTTAGCCTACTACTCCTACAATGAGCAGTTCTTC
j_call: TRBJ2-2; clone_size: few; v_call: TRBV18; d_call: -; cdr3_aa: CASSPGQDTGELFF; cdr3_nt: TGTGCCAGCTCACCAGGCCAGGACACCGGGGAGCTGTTTTTT
j_call: TRBJ2-1; clone_size: few; v_call: TRBV5-4; d_call: -; cdr3_aa: CASSLDSGNEQFF; cdr3_nt: TGTGCCAGCAGCTTGGATTCGGGGAATGAGCAGTTCTTC
j_call: TRBJ2-6; clone_size: -; v_call: TRBV30; d_call: -; cdr3_aa: CAWSKDRSNSGANVLTF; cdr3_nt: TGTGCCTGGAGTAAGGACAGATCCAACTCTGGGGCCAACGTCCTGACTTTC
j_call: TRBJ2-2; clone_size: -; v_call: TRBV28; d_call: -; cdr3_aa: CASSFLGAGELFF; cdr3_nt: TGTGCCAGCAGTTTCCTGGGCGCCGGGGAGCTGTTTTTT
j_call: TRBJ2-7; clone_size: -; v_call: TRBV4-1; d_call: TRBD2; cdr3_aa: CASSHAWSSGVMYEQYF; cdr3_nt: TGCGCCAGCAGCCACGCATGGTCTAGCGGCGTCATGTACGAGCAGTACTTC
j_call: TRBJ1-4; clone_size: -; v_call: TRBV25-1; d_call: TRBD1; cdr3_aa: CASSDDRGVNEKLFF; cdr3_nt: TGTGCCAGCAGTGACGACAGGGGAGTTAATGAAAAACTGTTTTTT
j_call: TRBJ2-2; clone_size: few; v_call: TRBV7-3; d_call: -; cdr3_aa: CASSNQGLANTGELFF; cdr3_nt: TGTGCCAGCAGCAATCAGGGACTCGCGAACACCGGGGAGCTGTTTTTT
j_call: TRBJ2-1; clone_size: -; v_call: TRBV7-8; d_call: -; cdr3_aa: CASSLPLIYNEQFF; cdr3_nt: TGTGCCAGCAGCTTACCGTTAATATACAATGAGCAGTTCTTC
j_call: TRBJ1-2; clone_size: few; v_call: TRBV27; d_call: -; cdr3_aa: CASSSGAGYTF; cdr3_nt: TGTGCCAGCAGTTCCGGAGCTGGCTACACCTTC
j_call: TRBJ1-5; clone_size: -; v_call: TRBV7-2; d_call: -; cdr3_aa: CASSLLFNQPQHF; cdr3_nt: TGTGCCAGCAGCTTACTGTTCAATCAGCCCCAGCATTTT
j_call: TRBJ2-2; clone_size: -; v_call: TRBV29-1; d_call: -; cdr3_aa: CSVAISGNTGELFF; cdr3_nt: TGCAGCGTTGCTATTAGCGGGAACACCGGGGAGCTGTTTTTT
j_call: TRBJ2-1; clone_size: few; v_call: TRBV19; d_call: TRBD2; cdr3_aa: CASTLGTSGINEQFF; cdr3_nt: TGTGCCAGTACCCTAGGGACTAGCGGAATCAATGAGCAGTTCTTC
j_call: TRBJ2-6; clone_size: -; v_call: TRBV5-6; d_call: -; cdr3_aa: CASSWSGPSWSGANVLTF; cdr3_nt: TGTGCCAGCAGCTGGAGCGGTCCCTCCTGGTCTGGGGCCAACGTCCTGACTTTC
j_call: TRBJ2-7; clone_size: few; v_call: TRBV5-6; d_call: TRBD1; cdr3_aa: CASSRQGVNYEQYF; cdr3_nt: TGTGCCAGCAGCCGACAGGGGGTGAACTACGAGCAGTACTTC
j_call: TRBJ1-2; clone_size: few; v_call: TRBV19; d_call: TRBD1; cdr3_aa: CASSSWDRNYGYTF; cdr3_nt: TGTGCCAGTAGTTCTTGGGACAGGAACTATGGCTACACCTTC
j_call: TRBJ1-4; clone_size: -; v_call: TRBV14; d_call: -; cdr3_aa: CASSQTQEKLFF; cdr3_nt: TGTGCCAGCAGCCAAACGCAGGAAAAACTGTTTTTT
j_call: TRBJ2-7; clone_size: few; v_call: TRBV28; d_call: TRBD2; cdr3_aa: CASSLLGTSGTFSYEQYF; cdr3_nt: TGTGCCAGCAGTTTGCTCGGGACTAGCGGGACCTTCTCCTACGAGCAGTACTTC
j_call: TRBJ2-1; clone_size: few; v_call: TRBV5-4; d_call: TRBD2; cdr3_aa: CASSLRLAGYNEQFF; cdr3_nt: TGTGCCAGCAGCTTGAGACTAGCGGGCTACAATGAGCAGTTCTTC
j_call: TRBJ2-1; clone_size: -; v_call: TRBV18; d_call: TRBD2; cdr3_aa: CASSPPGLAGAAEQFF; cdr3_nt: TGTGCCAGCTCACCACCGGGACTAGCGGGAGCGGCTGAGCAGTTCTTC
j_call: TRBJ1-5; clone_size: -; v_call: TRBV19; d_call: -; cdr3_aa: CASSIAGPRNQPQHF; cdr3_nt: TGTGCCAGTAGTATTGCAGGGCCCCGCAATCAGCCCCAGCATTTT
j_call: TRBJ2-1; clone_size: -; v_call: TRBV10-3; d_call: TRBD2; cdr3_aa: CATKAGTSPDEQFF; cdr3_nt: TGTGCCACGAAGGCCGGGACTAGCCCCGATGAGCAGTTCTTC
j_call: TRBJ2-6; clone_size: -; v_call: TRBV10-3; d_call: -; cdr3_aa: CATLLSSGANVLTF; cdr3_nt: TGTGCCACTCTACTTAGCTCTGGGGCCAACGTCCTGACTTTC
j_call: TRBJ1-5; clone_size: few; v_call: TRBV19; d_call: TRBD1; cdr3_aa: CASSRQGRQPQHF; cdr3_nt: TGTGCCAGTAGTAGACAGGGCCGTCAGCCCCAGCATTTT
j_call: TRBJ1-1; clone_size: -; v_call: TRBV19; d_call: -; cdr3_aa: CASKRNTEAFF; cdr3_nt: TGTGCCAGTAAGCGGAACACTGAAGCTTTCTTT
j_call: TRBJ2-5; clone_size: few; v_call: TRBV5-1; d_call: TRBD2; cdr3_aa: CASNLSGEWETQYF; cdr3_nt: TGCGCCAGCAATCTCAGCGGGGAGTGGGAGACCCAGTACTTC
j_call: TRBJ2-7; clone_size: -; v_call: TRBV28; d_call: TRBD1; cdr3_aa: CASTGPGQVYEQYF; cdr3_nt: TGTGCCAGCACCGGACCGGGACAGGTCTACGAGCAGTACTTC
j_call: TRBJ2-7; clone_size: few; v_call: TRBV28; d_call: TRBD1; cdr3_aa: CASSPWTGRSYEQYF; cdr3_nt: TGTGCCAGCAGTCCCTGGACAGGGAGATCCTACGAGCAGTACTTC
j_call: TRBJ2-7; clone_size: -; v_call: TRBV6-1; d_call: TRBD1; cdr3_aa: CASGQGSYEQYF; cdr3_nt: TGTGCCAGCGGACAGGGTTCCTACGAGCAGTACTTC
j_call: TRBJ1-5; clone_size: -; v_call: TRBV2; d_call: TRBD1; cdr3_aa: CASSEESGGQPQHF; cdr3_nt: TGTGCCAGCAGTGAAGAATCAGGGGGGCAGCCCCAGCATTTT